The sequence of this T cell receptor beta chain was determined in a study of regulatory T cells in long-lasting Graves disease. Study results and limitations: TRBV28, TRBJ1-2 and TRBJ2-5 were segments that persistent disease favored.

Construction of the TCR beta libraries employed iRepertoire HTBI primers in conjunction with Arm-PCR of CDR3 regions. Original data processing: From all samples, identification returned some 15 TRBJ and approximately 67 TRBV segments. TCRdb processed the multiplex PCR reads anew with MiXCR; each CDR3 protein has one entry. The V and J calls were not made by the authors but by TCRdb's processing. The sample holds hundreds of thousands of distinct CDR3 sequences, roughly 14% seen once. Regarding time point: newly diagnosed GD, antithyroid drugs for less than 3 months. Extracted PBMC RNA gave rise to the TCR library. From each patient, roughly 9 milliliters of peripheral blood was drawn and collected into an EDTA anticoagulant tube. V was clipped by 7 bases and J by 7 bases, with 16 bases between them. The germline V gene has CDR1 SQVTM and CDR2 ANQGSEA. The CDR3 has 13 residues. This clonotype was found many times. Its antigen is not known.

The same data also went into a second study, on T cells in Graves' hyperthyroidism and ophthalmopathy. That work adds: In blood, most of the thyroid clonotypes expanded above 0.001 were also present.

This clonotype was sampled from a man aged 30 to 39 with Graves disease. Material: peripheral blood mononuclear cells (PBMCs), obtained at new diagnosis, from a patient treated with antithyroid drugs. The genes are TRBV29-1 and TRBJ1-4; no definite D call. The CDR3 reads CSARGRGGEKLFF. Here the CDR3 DNA reads TGCAGCGCCCGAGGGAGAGGAGGTGAAAAACTGTTTTTT.